This T cell receptor (beta chain) was documented in a study of beta chain features in type 1 diabetes. The entirety of the isolated RNA underwent reverse transcription, so expressed TCRB transcripts were sequenced. The assay was immunoSEQ multiplex PCR, and TCRdb's table has in-frame clones only and misses some. The sample shows 150,000 to 190,000 clones, roughly 8% of them seen only once. The V gene's germline CDR1 is KGHSH and CDR2 LQKENI. V was shortened by 2 bases and J by 11 bases, with 18 bases between the two germline ends. The CDR3 has 14 residues. The sequencing input was central memory CD4+ T cells from blood. This TCR was recovered from a man between 18 and 29 years old in good health. This sequence joins TRBV18 and TRBJ2-5; D might be TRBD2 (6 bases). The CDR3 coding sequence is TGTGCCAGCTCACCAAGTTTCCGGGCTCGGGAGCAGTACTTC. Amino acids: CASSPSFRAREQYF.